Below are 32 T cell receptor beta chains sequenced from a single sample in a study of Ad26.COV2.S vaccination and SARS-CoV-2 variants. Treatment defined: some 19 received Ad26.COV2.S at low or high dose, single or two shots; roughly 5 received placebo; per-sample allocation not given. Sampling took place 63 days after the first vaccine or placebo injection. Measured with immunoSEQ multiplex PCR; TCRdb has only the in-frame clones, and not every one. The sample lists about 350,000 clones, around 90% occurring once. Here the sequenced sample was peripheral blood, taken in a trial of Ad26.COV2.S vaccine versus placebo. Receptors were obtained from a person between 18 and 65 years old who received the Ad26.COV2.S COVID-19 vaccine or a placebo.

This chain joins TRBV7-2 and TRBJ2-2; 8 bases map to TRBD2. Germline V gene data show CDR1 as SGHTA and CDR2 as FQGNSA. V lost 5 bases to trimming and J lost 5 bases; unmatched junction nucleotides: 10. The CDR3 loop spans 16 amino acids. The CDR3 is CASSITGTRGTGELFF. The DNA of the CDR3 is TGTGCCAGCAGCATCACCGGGACTAGGGGGACCGGGGAGCTGTTTTTT. Complete variable domain (other parts from reference TRBV7-2 and TRBJ2-2): GAGVSQSPSNKVTEKGKDVELRCDPISGHTALYWYRQSLGQGLEFLIYFQGNSAPDKSGLPSDRFSAERTGGSVSTLTIQRTQQEDSAVYLCASSITGTRGTGELFFGEGSRLTVL.

The chain uses TRBV14 and TRBJ2-1; D ambiguous. The CDR3 runs 13 residues. The germline V and J ends were trimmed by 3 bases and 5 bases, with 8 bases remaining between them. CDR1 and CDR2 from the germline V gene are SGHDN and FVKESK. This CDR3 reads CASSQALHNEQFF. The CDR3 DNA follows: TGTGCCAGCAGCCAGGCGCTTCACAATGAGCAGTTCTTC.

This sequence joins TRBV5-1 and TRBJ2-5, with D possibly being TRBD1 or TRBD2 (5 bases each). V lost 0 bases, J lost 4 bases, and 10 bases lay in between. Germline V CDR1 and CDR2: SGHRS, YFSETQ. CDR3 length: 14 residues. This CDR3 is CASSLAGRVETQYF. In DNA form, the CDR3 reads TGCGCCAGCAGCTTGGCAGGGCGGGTAGAGACCCAGTACTTC.

Of note for this clone: The same CDR3 can be traced to other DNA sequences in this sample. The chain carries TRBV6-5 and TRBJ1-6; D perhaps matches TRBD1 (6 bases). V lost 6 bases and J lost 6, with 12 bases in between. This CDR3 has 14 amino acids. Germline CDR1 and CDR2: MNHEY and SVGAGI. CDR3 nucleotide sequence: TGTGCCAGCAGGAACAGGGAGATTAATTCACCCCTCCACTTT. Encoded protein: CASRNREINSPLHF.

V usage is TRBV19 and J usage is TRBJ1-5, with 8 bases identical to TRBD1. The CDR3 is made up of 14 amino acids. The J segment lost 4 bases and the V segment lost 8 bases, leaving 7 bases of the junction unmatched. Per germline, CDR1 LNHDA and CDR2 SQIVND (reference sequence). CDR3 in DNA: TGTGCCAGTTTCGTAGACAGGGGAAATCAGCCCCAGCATTTT. The encoded protein is CASFVDRGNQPQHF.

V is TRBV12-5 and J is TRBJ1-1, with D possibly being TRBD1 (6 bases). Trimming pared 10 bases from V and 2 bases from J, leaving 20 bases between. The germline V gene has CDR1 LGHNT and CDR2 FRNRAP. CDR3 size: 15 residues. As DNA, the CDR3 is TGTGCTACCCAAGCGGAGCACAGGGAAAACACTGAAGCTTTCTTT. It codes for CATQAEHRENTEAFF. Together with reference TRBV12-5 and TRBJ1-1, the CDR3 gives the full variable domain: DARVTQTPRHKVTEMGQEVTMRCQPILGHNTVFWYRQTMMQGLELLAYFRNRAPLDDSGMPKDRFSAEMPDATLATLKIQPSEPRDSAVYFCATQAEHRENTEAFFGQGTRLTVV.

The V and J genes are TRBV19 and TRBJ1-5; 8 positions agree with TRBD1. The CDR3 loop spans 12 amino acids. Per the germline V gene, CDR1 is LNHDA and CDR2 is SQIVND (reference sequence). V shed 10 bases, J shed 5 bases, and the junction held 4 bases outside the gene matches. CDR3 residues: CAMKTGDQPQHF. The CDR3 DNA follows: TGTGCCATGAAGACAGGGGATCAGCCCCAGCATTTT.

CDR3 bases: TGCGCCAGCAGCCAAGGCACGCTTGATTACTCTGGGGCCAACGTCCTGACTTTC. It encodes CASSQGTLDYSGANVLTF. The chain uses TRBV4-3 and TRBJ2-6; D is uncertain. Deletions cut 1 base from V and 0 bases from J, with 13 bases between. There are 18 residues in the CDR3. Germline CDR1 and CDR2: LGHNA and YSLEER.

The CDR3 DNA sequence: TGTGCCAGCAGGTCCGGCAATCAGCCCCAGCATTTT. Encoded protein: CASRSGNQPQHF. The chain employs TRBV28 and TRBJ1-5; D unresolved. The CDR3 totals 12 residues. V was pared by 6 bases and J by 2 bases, with 5 bases between. Germline lookup yields CDR1 MDHEN and CDR2 SYDVKM.

V usage is TRBV14 and J usage is TRBJ1-2; TRBD1 agrees at 7 bases. This CDR3 spans 14 amino acids. With V trimmed by 0 bases and J by 8 bases, 6 bases remained unmatched. Germline V lookup: CDR1 SGHDN, CDR2 FVKESK. The CDR3 DNA follows: TGTGCCAGCAGCCAAGATCTAGGGGGCGGAGGCTACACCTTC. Translating gives CASSQDLGGGGYTF.

Concerning this clone: The same CDR3 arises from other DNA sequences in this sample as well. The rearrangement links TRBV5-1 to TRBJ2-2, with 8 bases fitting TRBD1. The CDR3 has 14 amino acids. Germline V gene lookup returns CDR1 SGHRS and CDR2 YFSETQ. The V gene end was trimmed by 4 bases and the J gene end by 5 bases; junction bases not matched to a gene: 4. DNA of the CDR3: TGCGCCAGCAGCCCCGGGACAGGTACCGGGGAGCTGTTTTTT. It is translated as CASSPGTGTGELFF.

This chain uses TRBV15 with TRBJ2-5; possible D gene TRBD2, 5 bases. The CDR3 runs to 16 residues. The ends were cut back, 2 bases at V and 4 bases at J, with 17 bases in the middle. Germline V gene sequence: CDR1 LNHNV, CDR2 YYDKDF (reference sequence). The DNA for the CDR3 is TGTGCCACCAGCAGAAGCTCAACCCTAGCTGGAGAGACCCAGTACTTC. It is translated as CATSRSSTLAGETQYF.

The chain combines TRBV11-1 with TRBJ1-6, with D unclear. Trimming took 2 bases from V and 14 from J, leaving 16 bases between them. Germline CDR1 SGHAT, CDR2 FQDESV (reference sequence). This CDR3 comprises 14 residues. DNA for the CDR3: TGTGCCAGCAGCTTAAACGTCGCAGGAGACGCCCTCCACTTT. This translates into CASSLNVAGDALHF. Together with reference TRBV11-1 and TRBJ1-6, the CDR3 gives the full variable domain: EAEVAQSPRYKITEKSQAVAFWCDPISGHATLYWYRQILGQGPELLVQFQDESVVDDSQLPKDRFSAERLKGVDSTLKIQPAELGDSAMYLCASSLNVAGDALHFGNGTRLTVT.

The chain recombines TRBV6-5 with TRBJ2-5; D not certain. V lost 0 bases and J 5 bases, leaving 10 bases between the germline ends. The CDR3 runs 14 residues. Per germline, CDR1 MNHEY and CDR2 SVGAGI. CDR3 amino acids: CASSYSGSGETQYF. The CDR3 DNA follows: TGTGCCAGCAGTTACTCGGGGTCGGGCGAGACCCAGTACTTC.

The chain is built from TRBV7-3 and TRBJ2-5, with 9 bases matching TRBD2. The germline V gene encodes CDR1 SGHTA and CDR2 FQGTGA. The CDR3 runs 19 residues. V dropped 4 bases and J dropped 2; count of bases not matched to a gene: 17. CDR3 residues: CASSSRGGRPSGKQETQYF. CDR3 in DNA: TGTGCCAGCAGCTCAAGGGGTGGTCGCCCTAGCGGGAAACAAGAGACCCAGTACTTC.

This clone came up once. The rearrangement links TRBV3-1 (or the pseudogene TRBV3-2) to TRBJ2-1; TRBD1 matches 9 bases. In germline, CDR1 is LGHDT, CDR2 YNNKEL (reference sequence). Trimming took 0 bases from V and 3 from J; bases not matched to a gene: 12. There are 19 residues in the CDR3. The CDR3 region is CASSQDLRGDREGYNEQFF. The CDR3 DNA sequence: TGTGCCAGCAGCCAAGATTTAAGGGGGGACAGGGAGGGCTACAATGAGCAGTTCTTC.

The rearrangement joins TRBV12-5 to TRBJ1-1; the D is unclear. Per germline, CDR1 LGHNT and CDR2 FRNRAP. V was pared by 0 bases and J by 4 bases, with 12 bases between. CDR3 length: 15 residues. The CDR3 DNA reads as TGTGCTAGTGGTTTGGTAGGCCATAGGACCACTGAAGCTTTCTTT. It codes for CASGLVGHRTTEAFF.

The V gene is TRBV30, the J gene TRBJ2-7; TRBD1 matches 7 bases. The V gene's germline CDR1 is GTSNPN and CDR2 SVGIG (reference sequence). There are 13 residues in the CDR3. Trimming removed 3 bases from V and 4 bases from J; junction bases left unmatched: 6. CDR3 bases: TGTGCCTGGAGCCGGGACAGAATTTACGAGCAGTACTTC. Amino acids: CAWSRDRIYEQYF.

The rearrangement uses TRBV9 and TRBJ2-1, with D possibly being TRBD2 (5 bases). CDR1 and CDR2 (germline): SGDLS, YYNGEE. Trimming cost V 3 bases and J 6 bases, with 13 bases left between them. The CDR3 has 14 amino acids. Written as DNA, the CDR3 is TGTGCCAGCAGCGAGTTCGGGAACCCCAATGAGCAGTTCTTC. Protein: CASSEFGNPNEQFF.

This chain joins TRBV6-5 and TRBJ2-7; no clear D. The CDR3 loop spans 12 amino acids. Germline V gene sequence: CDR1 MNHEY, CDR2 SVGAGI. Trimming took off 4 bases at V and 1 base at J, with 5 bases between the two ends. The CDR3 spells CASSSSSYEQYF. The CDR3 DNA follows: TGTGCCAGCAGTTCGTCATCCTACGAGCAGTACTTC.

This clone was counted at least ten times. The same CDR3 also results from other DNA sequences found in this sample. The chain is built from TRBV6-4 and TRBJ2-2; a weak D match, TRBD2 (6 bases). Germline loops: CDR1 MRHNA, CDR2 SNTAGT. V lost 2 bases and J 2 bases, leaving 6 bases between the germline ends. The CDR3 has 14 residues. Written as DNA, the CDR3 is TGTGCCAGCAGTGACGGGACTAACACCGGGGAGCTGTTTTTT. It encodes CASSDGTNTGELFF.

The chain uses TRBV19 and TRBJ1-5; no reliable D call. There are 15 residues in the CDR3. V was shortened by 3 bases and J by 6 bases, with 15 bases between the two germline ends. Germline CDR1 LNHDA, CDR2 SQIVND (reference sequence). The CDR3 loop is CASSIFPGGGQPQHF. CDR3 bases: TGTGCCAGTAGTATTTTCCCTGGAGGTGGTCAGCCCCAGCATTTT.

CDR3 DNA sequence: TGTGCCATCAGTGCTAGTGCTAGCACAGATACGCAGTATTTT. Encoded protein: CAISASASTDTQYF. This sequence joins TRBV10-3 and TRBJ2-3; D not resolved. In germline, CDR1 is ENHRY, CDR2 SYGVKD. V gave up 4 bases and J gave up 0 bases, with 8 bases separating them. The CDR3 totals 14 residues.

The rearrangement uses TRBV12-3 or TRBV12-4 and TRBJ1-1; D gene ambiguous. V lost 7 bases, J lost 1 base, and 10 bases lay in between. The CDR3 covers 13 residues. The CDR3 DNA reads TGTGCCAGCAAGCCTGACACGAACACTGAAGCTTTCTTT. It is translated as CASKPDTNTEAFF.

The chain carries TRBV18 and TRBJ1-5; D might be TRBD1 (6 bases). V lost 2 bases and J lost 6, with 14 bases in between. The CDR3 consists of 15 residues. CDR1 is KGHSH, CDR2 LQKENI, per germline. CDR3 DNA: TGTGCCAGCTCACCAAGCGGGACAAGTCGTCAGCCCCAGCATTTT. It yields the protein CASSPSGTSRQPQHF.

This rearrangement joins TRBV5-4 to TRBJ2-5; tentative D call: TRBD2 (6 bases). Germline CDR1 SGHNT, CDR2 YYREEE (reference sequence). Deletions cut 9 bases from V and 3 bases from J, with 18 bases between. This CDR3 region has 14 residues. The CDR3 DNA reads TGTGCCACCAAGGGGCGCGGCGGGGAAGAGACCCAGTACTTC. It codes for CATKGRGGEETQYF.

This clone showed up just once. This sequence joins TRBV7-3 and TRBJ2-5, with D possibly matching TRBD1 (6 bases). V shed 5 bases and J shed 3 bases, with 16 bases lying between them. The CDR3 sequence is 15 residues long. CDR1 is SGHTA and CDR2 is FQGTGA in the germline V gene. This CDR3 reads CASSRTGRREETQYF. The CDR3 nucleotides read TGTGCCAGCAGCCGTACAGGGAGACGCGAAGAGACCCAGTACTTC.

This clone was seen at least ten times. The J gene is TRBJ1-6, the V gene TRBV28; D is ambiguous. The germline V and J ends were trimmed by 7 bases and 7 bases, with 17 bases remaining between them. The germline gives CDR1 MDHEN, CDR2 SYDVKM. This CDR3 comprises 15 residues. DNA of the CDR3: TGTGCCAGCACTTTGCCCCGCGGGGTCAATTCACCCCTCCACTTT. Protein: CASTLPRGVNSPLHF. Variable domain in full (rest from reference TRBV28 and TRBJ1-6): DVKVTQSSRYLVKRTGEKVFLECVQDMDHENMFWYRQDPGLGLRLIYFSYDVKMKEKGDIPEGYSVSREKKERFSLILESASTNQTSMYLCASTLPRGVNSPLHFGNGTRLTVT.

The genes are TRBV5-8 and TRBJ2-5; 14 bases align to TRBD2. Germline CDR1 SGHTS, CDR2 YDEGEE. The CDR3 has 16 amino acids. With V trimmed by 4 bases and J by 0 bases, 2 bases remained unmatched. CDR3 coding DNA: TGTGCCAGCAGCCAGGGACTAGCGGGGGACCAAGAGACCCAGTACTTC. Translating it yields CASSQGLAGDQETQYF.

This chain joins TRBV6-1 and TRBJ2-7, with D maybe TRBD2 (5 bases). Per the germline V gene, CDR1 is MNHNS and CDR2 is SASEGT. The CDR3 is 16 amino acids. Trimming shortened V by 1 base and J by 3 bases, and 16 bases separated the two germline ends. This CDR3 is CASSEDFGDLGYEQYF. In nucleotides, the CDR3 is TGTGCCAGCAGTGAAGATTTCGGGGATTTGGGCTACGAGCAGTACTTC.

This chain links TRBV4-1 with TRBJ1-2, with D uncertain. Germline CDR1 MGHRA, CDR2 YSYEKL. Trimming stripped 0 bases from V and 7 bases from J, with 12 bases between. The CDR3 extends over 14 amino acids. The CDR3 bases are TGCGCCAGCAGCCAAGATGTTGGACTGGCTGGCTACACCTTC. This sequence encodes CASSQDVGLAGYTF.

The V gene is TRBV3-1 (or the pseudogene TRBV3-2), the J gene TRBJ2-3; D might be TRBD2 (6 bases). This CDR3 is 13 amino acids long. CDR1 and CDR2 from the germline V gene are LGHDT and YNNKEL (reference sequence). V dropped 7 bases and J dropped 4 bases, with 12 bases sitting between them. The CDR3 loop reads CASKPGGADTQYF. The CDR3 DNA follows: TGTGCCAGCAAGCCGGGCGGGGCAGATACGCAGTATTTT.